This entry lists 4 T cell receptor beta chains sequenced from one sample in a study of T cells in Graves' hyperthyroidism and ophthalmopathy (dated by TCRdb to about 2019). The library was built by means of multiplex PCR. Sequencing instrument: Illumina HiSeq 2000. The TCR beta CDR3 regions were amplified from RNA transcripts. For the first round of RT-PCR on the TCR CDR3, the HTBI primer set was used together with the Qiagen OneStep RT-PCR kit. TCRdb reworked the public reads: Q25 trimming with fastp, MiXCR clone assembly, productive beta chains retained. CDR3 protein duplicates are merged, each entry listing the most common genes and DNA. The sample table contains roughly 530,000 distinct CDR3 sequences; only one count was recorded for over 15% of them. Under 20% of the sample is taken by the ten largest. Sequenced sample: blood. The receptors shown here come from a woman aged 18-29 years with Graves' ophthalmopathy.

This chain connects TRBV5-4 to TRBJ2-7; 7 bases align to TRBD2. The CDR3 length is 16 residues. The V gene end was trimmed by 0 bases and the J gene end by 6 bases; junction bases not matched to a gene: 12. Germline CDR1 and CDR2: SGHNT and YYREEE (reference sequence). The CDR3 protein is CASSLDYGLESGEQYF. CDR3 coding DNA: TGTGCCAGCAGCTTGGACTACGGACTAGAGTCGGGCGAGCAGTACTTC.

Note on this clonotype: Since a much larger clone is just one base distant, this may be a read error. CDR3 region: CSAWDGMVISYEQYF. As DNA, the CDR3 is TGCAGTGCTTGGGACGGGATGGTGATTTCCTACGAGCAGTACTTC. This chain joins TRBV20-1 and TRBJ2-7, with D perhaps TRBD1 or TRBD2 (5 bases each). Germline CDR1 reads DFQATT; CDR2 reads SNEGSKA (reference sequence). This CDR3 region has 15 residues. Trimming stripped 5 bases from V and 1 base from J, with 18 bases between.

This clonotype has only a few counts. With a much larger clone just one base away, this may be a read error. The chain employs TRBV27 and TRBJ2-5; 7 bases map to TRBD1. CDR1 and CDR2 from the germline V gene are MNHEY and SMNVEV (reference sequence). V shed 3 bases, J shed 4 bases, and the junction held 11 bases outside the gene matches. The CDR3 covers 16 residues. The CDR3 spells CASSFTLTGSRETQYF. DNA of the CDR3: TGTGCCAGCAGTTTCACTCTGACAGGGAGCCGAGAGACCCAGTACTTC.

At least ten counts were recorded for this clonotype. V and J are TRBV5-4 and TRBJ2-7, with 9 bases that match TRBD1. There are 15 residues in the CDR3. Germline V gives CDR1 SGHNT, CDR2 YYREEE (reference sequence). V dropped 2 bases and J dropped 5; count of bases not matched to a gene: 8. The CDR3 reads CASSFGQGLPDEQYF. DNA of the CDR3: TGTGCCAGCAGCTTCGGACAGGGGCTTCCGGACGAGCAGTACTTC. Using reference TRBV5-4 and TRBJ2-7 for the parts outside the CDR3, the full variable domain is ETGVTQSPTHLIKTRGQQVTLRCSSQSGHNTVSWYQQALGQGPQFIFQYYREEENGRGNFPPRFSGLQFPNYSSELNVNALELDDSALYLCASSFGQGLPDEQYFGPGTRLTVT.